The text below deals with one TCR beta chain. These data come from a study of blood T cell repertoires in COVID-19. This table comes from immunoSEQ multiplex PCR, and its TCRdb copy is limited to in-frame clones, with some not included. Of approximately 210,000 clones listed, roughly four fifths are singletons. This CDR3 has 14 amino acids. V lost 4 bases and J 4 bases, leaving 11 bases between the germline ends. CDR1 is SEHNR, CDR2 FQNEAQ, per germline (reference sequence). Sequencing was done on a sample of peripheral blood. The TCR sequence derives from a woman aged 45 to 65 with active or convalescent COVID-19. V and J are TRBV7-9 and TRBJ1-3; a weak D match, TRBD1 (5 bases). CDR3: CASSYRPSGNTIYF. DNA of the CDR3: TGTGCCAGCAGCTACAGGCCTTCAGGAAACACCATATATTTT.